The 13 T cell receptor beta chains given below trace back to one sample, sequenced in a study of shared clonotypes between healthy human individuals. Naive CD8 cells comprised CD45RO-negative, CCR7-positively selected cells, excluding terminally differentiated effector memory CD45RA+ cells. Sequencing used immunoSEQ multiplex PCR; TCRdb keeps in-frame clones, though not all of them. The sample carries about 2.1 million clones, about 92% recorded once. The sample consisted of naive CD8+ T cells from PBMCs. These receptors originate from a young man in good health. Some clones in this sample may be carry-over from other donors' samples.

The rearrangement joins TRBV5-6 to TRBJ1-1, with a possible D match to TRBD1 (5 bases). The CDR3 length is 13 residues. The ends were cut back, 4 bases at V and 5 bases at J, with 12 bases in the middle. Germline lookup yields CDR1 SGHDT and CDR2 YYEEEE. The CDR3 loop reads CASSPPGITEAFF. The CDR3 nucleotides are TGTGCCAGCAGCCCCCCAGGGATTACTGAAGCTTTCTTT.

V usage is TRBV27 and J usage is TRBJ1-1; 11 nucleotides match TRBD1. There are 15 residues in the CDR3. The J segment lost 5 bases and the V segment lost 8 bases, leaving 10 bases of the junction unmatched. The germline CDR1 and CDR2 sequences are MNHEY and SMNVEV (reference sequence). The CDR3, as DNA: TGTGCCAGCCGAGAGCGGACAGGGGGCTCGACTGAAGCTTTCTTT. Translating it yields CASRERTGGSTEAFF.

The rearrangement joins TRBV28 to TRBJ2-7; 8 nucleotides match TRBD2. The CDR3 extends over 14 amino acids. The germline V gene has CDR1 MDHEN and CDR2 SYDVKM. With 10 bases clipped from V and 2 bases from J, the junction kept 10 bases outside the gene matches. CDR3 in amino acids: CATFKLAETYEQYF. DNA of the CDR3: TGTGCCACCTTTAAACTAGCGGAAACCTACGAGCAGTACTTC.

J is TRBJ1-1 and V is TRBV30; no reliable D call. With 3 bases removed from V and 1 base from J, the gap between germline ends came to 18 bases. The CDR3 covers 16 residues. CDR1 is GTSNPN, CDR2 SVGIG, per germline (reference sequence). The CDR3 bases are TGTGCCTGGAGATTACCACGATCTCTAAAGAACACTGAAGCTTTCTTT. Protein product: CAWRLPRSLKNTEAFF.

The chain has TRBV29-1 and TRBJ1-2; possible D gene TRBD1, 5 bases. In germline, CDR1 is SQVTM, CDR2 ANQGSEA. CDR3 length equals 15 residues. V shed 3 bases and J shed 6 bases, with 20 bases lying between them. DNA for the CDR3: TGCAGCGTTGATGTAGCAGGGTACGGCTCGGATGGCTACACCTTC. Amino acids: CSVDVAGYGSDGYTF.

The V gene is TRBV27, the J gene TRBJ1-1, with 9 bases fitting TRBD1. V lost 7 bases and J lost 6; bases outside the gene matches: 9. This CDR3 contains 14 residues. Germline V lookup: CDR1 MNHEY, CDR2 SMNVEV (reference sequence). The CDR3 coding sequence is TGTGCCAGCAAGGGGACAGGGTTGATACCTGAAGCTTTCTTT. Translation gives CASKGTGLIPEAFF.

The chain carries TRBV5-1 and TRBJ1-2; 10 nucleotides align to TRBD1. Germline V gene lookup returns CDR1 SGHRS and CDR2 YFSETQ. CDR3 size: 14 residues. With 0 bases clipped from V and 5 bases from J, the junction kept 1 base outside the gene matches. CDR3 region: CASSLGTGGYGYTF. The CDR3, as DNA: TGCGCCAGCAGCTTGGGGACAGGGGGATATGGCTACACCTTC.

V usage is TRBV29-1 and J usage is TRBJ2-3; 9 bases are shared with TRBD2. This CDR3 contains 16 residues. The trim removed 6 bases at V and 5 bases at J, leaving 15 bases unmatched. Looked up from germline, CDR1 is SQVTM and CDR2 is ANQGSEA. CDR3 bases: TGCAGCGTGCCCACGGGGCTACTAGCGGGCCTAGATACGCAGTATTTT. Encoded protein: CSVPTGLLAGLDTQYF.

CDR3 bases: TGTGCCAGCAGCACCCGGGAGGCTTCCACCGGGGAGCTGTTTTTT. It encodes CASSTREASTGELFF. The chain uses TRBV9 and TRBJ2-2; TRBD2 matches 7 bases. The germline V gene encodes CDR1 SGDLS and CDR2 YYNGEE. V trimming: 4 bases; J trimming: 4 bases; junction bases outside the gene matches: 7. CDR3 size: 15 residues.

The rearrangement joins TRBV9 to TRBJ1-2, with D perhaps TRBD1 (6 bases). The CDR3 loop spans 14 amino acids. Germline V gene sequence: CDR1 SGDLS, CDR2 YYNGEE. V was trimmed by 4 bases and J by 8 bases, leaving 18 bases between them. The DNA for the CDR3 is TGTGCCAGCAGCCTCACCCAGGGGAGGCACGGCTACACCTTC. Its translation: CASSLTQGRHGYTF.

This chain connects TRBV7-9 to TRBJ2-7; 15 bases match TRBD2. Germline CDR1 SEHNR, CDR2 FQNEAQ (reference sequence). V was pared by 5 bases and J by 7 bases, with 3 bases of the junction left unmatched. CDR3 size: 14 residues. CDR3 coding DNA: TGTGCCAGCAGCGCGGGGACTAGCGGGAGGGAGCAGTACTTC. Protein: CASSAGTSGREQYF.

A note on this clone: This same CDR3 is encoded by further DNA sequences in the sample. The chain combines TRBV5-6 with TRBJ2-7; 12 nucleotides align to TRBD2. The junction had 0 bases not matched to a gene; V was cut back by 0 bases and J by 2 bases. This CDR3 contains 15 residues. Per germline, CDR1 SGHDT and CDR2 YYEEEE. CDR3 loop: CASSLGLAGAYEQYF. CDR3 coding DNA: TGTGCCAGCAGCTTGGGACTAGCGGGAGCCTACGAGCAGTACTTC.

The rearrangement uses TRBV28 and TRBJ2-7, with 7 nucleotides matching TRBD2. The V and J ends lost 3 bases and 5 bases, in that order; junction bases with no gene match: 10. There are 15 residues in the CDR3. The germline gives CDR1 MDHEN, CDR2 SYDVKM. The CDR3 DNA sequence: TGTGCCAGCAGTTTGTCGGGAGGCTTTGGGGACGAGCAGTACTTC. Translating gives CASSLSGGFGDEQYF. Based on the CDR3 plus reference TRBV28 and TRBJ2-7, the full variable domain is DVKVTQSSRYLVKRTGEKVFLECVQDMDHENMFWYRQDPGLGLRLIYFSYDVKMKEKGDIPEGYSVSREKKERFSLILESASTNQTSMYLCASSLSGGFGDEQYFGPGTRLTVT.